This entry describes one TCR beta chain. Germline CDR1 and CDR2: MNHEY and SVGEGT. Between the trimmed V and J ends, which lost 4 bases and 7 bases, there was a span of 19 bases. The CDR3 contains 15 residues. The sample originates from a study of blood T cell repertoires in COVID-19. Study overall: COVID-19 samples from acute and convalescent phases originated in the United States, Italy and Spain.

Profiled with immunoSEQ multiplex PCR; TCRdb holds only in-frame clones, not every one. Of roughly 100,000 clones in the sample, 85% to 95% were seen once. What was sequenced was peripheral blood. The TCR originated in a man in his fifties with active COVID-19. The chain uses TRBV6-2 or TRBV6-3 and TRBJ1-2; no reliable D call. CDR3 coding DNA: TGTGCCAGCAGTTCCCTCAGGCAGGCGAAGTCTGGCTACACCTTC. This sequence encodes CASSSLRQAKSGYTF.